This TCR beta chain was captured by sequencing in a study of cytomegalovirus exposure and HLA in healthy donors. Overall study: Sequencing of 150 million to 200 million T cells in an earlier analysis found 120 million or so unique TCR beta sequences.

With regard to this clone: Its specificity is unknown.

With 60 Vbeta and 13 Jbeta primers, the PCR was carried out. This table comes from immunoSEQ multiplex PCR, and its TCRdb copy is limited to in-frame clones, with some not included. The repertoire holds 210,000 or so clones, more than 70% seen once, with roughly 1.3% in the top ten. V dropped 5 bases and J dropped 1 base, with 13 bases sitting between them. The CDR3 sequence is 15 residues long. Germline V gives CDR1 SGHTA, CDR2 FQGNSA. Study-wide results and limits: High specificity and sensitivity for cytomegalovirus status were reported for the classifier. Sequencing artifact likely explains a cluster of highly shared sequence variants.

The V call is TRBV7-2, the J call TRBJ2-3; the D gene is possibly TRBD2 (6 bases). The material sequenced was PBMCs. The receptor was derived from a human donor in good health. The CDR3 nucleotides read TGTGCCAGCAGCCAGGAGGGGAGGCGCACAGATACGCAGTATTTT. Translated, it gives CASSQEGRRTDTQYF.